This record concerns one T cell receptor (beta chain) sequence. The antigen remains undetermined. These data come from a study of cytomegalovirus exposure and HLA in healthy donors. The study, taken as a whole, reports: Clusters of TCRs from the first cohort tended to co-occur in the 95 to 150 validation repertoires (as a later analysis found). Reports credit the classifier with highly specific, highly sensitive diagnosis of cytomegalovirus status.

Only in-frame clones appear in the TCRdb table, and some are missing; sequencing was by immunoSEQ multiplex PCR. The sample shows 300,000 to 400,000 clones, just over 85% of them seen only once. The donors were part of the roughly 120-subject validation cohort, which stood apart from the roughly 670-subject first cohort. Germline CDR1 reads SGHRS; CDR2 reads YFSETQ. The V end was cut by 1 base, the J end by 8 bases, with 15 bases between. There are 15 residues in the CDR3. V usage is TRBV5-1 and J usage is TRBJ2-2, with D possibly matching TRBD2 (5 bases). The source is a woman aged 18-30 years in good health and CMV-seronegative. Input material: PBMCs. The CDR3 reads CASSLLFRGTGELFF. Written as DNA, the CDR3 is TGCGCCAGCAGCTTGTTGTTCCGGGGAACAGGGGAGCTGTTTTTT. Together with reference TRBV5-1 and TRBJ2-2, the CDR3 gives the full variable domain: KAGVTQTPRYLIKTRGQQVTLSCSPISGHRSVSWYQQTPGQGLQFLFEYFSETQRNKGNFPGRFSGRQFSNSRSEMNVSTLELGDSALYLCASSLLFRGTGELFFGEGSRLTVL.